Below, 21 T cell receptor beta chains from the same sample are listed, as sequenced in a study of cytomegalovirus exposure and HLA in healthy donors. Vbeta (60) and Jbeta (13) primers were used in the PCR. This table comes from immunoSEQ multiplex PCR, and its TCRdb copy is limited to in-frame clones, with some not included. The repertoire has some 110,000 clones, 65% of them found once; the top ten carry 9.5%. Input material: PBMCs. The receptor source for this set is a woman in her thirties or forties in good health and CMV-seropositive.

This clone has just a few counts. The gene calls are TRBV19 and TRBJ2-2; TRBD2 aligns across 7 bases. The V and J ends lost 5 bases and 3 bases, in that order; junction bases with no gene match: 3. The CDR3 has 14 residues. Per the germline V gene, CDR1 is LNHDA and CDR2 is SQIVND (reference sequence). The DNA of the CDR3 is TGTGCCAGTAGTCTGGCGGGAGACACCGGGGAGCTGTTTTTT. Protein: CASSLAGDTGELFF.

The CDR3 sequence is CASSLSIAGRAEQFF. The CDR3 DNA follows: TGTGCCAGCAGCTTGTCCATAGCGGGTCGGGCTGAGCAGTTCTTC. The chain combines TRBV5-6 with TRBJ2-1, with 7 bases lining up with TRBD2. J was trimmed by 9 bases and V by 1 base; bases with no gene match: 10. The germline V gene has CDR1 SGHDT and CDR2 YYEEEE. This CDR3 contains 15 residues.

CDR3 loop: CASSETVLEQYF. The CDR3 coding sequence is TGTGCCAGCAGTGAAACGGTTCTAGAGCAGTACTTC. The chain recombines TRBV6-1 with TRBJ2-7; D is unclear. The CDR3 is 12 residues long. Germline V CDR1 and CDR2: MNHNS, SASEGT. Between the trimmed V and J ends, which lost 2 bases and 7 bases, there was a span of 9 bases.

For the CDR3, the DNA is TGTGCCAGCTCTCCCCTGGAGGGGGCTTTCTCTGGAAACACCATATATTTT. This codes for CASSPLEGAFSGNTIYF. The chain is built from TRBV18 and TRBJ1-3; 7 bases are shared with TRBD1. The ends lost 6 bases at V and 0 bases at J; junction bases unmatched: 11. There are 17 residues in the CDR3. The germline CDR1 and CDR2 sequences are KGHSH and LQKENI.

The rearrangement joins TRBV28 to TRBJ1-2; 7 positions match TRBD1. Losses at the gene ends were 10 bases for V and 7 bases for J; bases not matched to a gene: 9. Germline CDR1 and CDR2: MDHEN and SYDVKM. This CDR3 comprises 12 residues. In DNA, the CDR3 is TGTGCCACTCGAACAGGGGAATCTGGCTACACCTTC. This translates into CATRTGESGYTF.

The V gene is TRBV5-1, the J gene TRBJ2-1; tentatively, D is TRBD2 (6 bases). This CDR3 spans 15 amino acids. Germline CDR1 reads SGHRS; CDR2 reads YFSETQ. The ends were cut back, 4 bases at V and 9 bases at J, with 20 bases in the middle. CDR3 coding DNA: TGCGCCAGCAGCGCGGGACTCCAGAGCGTCGCTGAGCAGTTCTTC. Translation gives CASSAGLQSVAEQFF.

This clone was detected a few times. V is TRBV4-3 and J is TRBJ1-5; 7 nucleotides align to TRBD1. V dropped 2 bases and J dropped 6; count of bases not matched to a gene: 10. Germline CDR1 is LGHNA and CDR2 is YSLEER. The CDR3 loop spans 16 amino acids. In DNA form, the CDR3 reads TGCGCCAGCAGCCAAAACAGGGGATCAGAAGGTCAGCCCCAGCATTTT. It codes for CASSQNRGSEGQPQHF.

In its sample, this clone was seen a few times. The CDR3 spells CASSRTGQGFWDEQFF. The DNA for the CDR3 is TGTGCCAGTAGTAGAACTGGACAGGGTTTCTGGGATGAGCAGTTCTTC. The genes are TRBV19 and TRBJ2-1, with 8 bases aligning to TRBD1. The V gene's germline CDR1 is LNHDA and CDR2 SQIVND (reference sequence). V dropped 4 bases and J dropped 8; count of bases not matched to a gene: 13. CDR3 length: 16 amino acids. Full variable domain (missing parts from reference TRBV19 and TRBJ2-1): DGGITQSPKYLFRKEGQNVTLSCEQNLNHDAMYWYRQDPGQGLRLIYYSQIVNDFQKGDIAEGYSVSREKKESFPLTVTSAQKNPTAFYLCASSRTGQGFWDEQFFGPGTRLTVL.

The chain is built from TRBV14 and TRBJ1-1; 7 nucleotides match TRBD1. The CDR3 runs 13 residues. The germline CDR1 and CDR2 sequences are SGHDN and FVKESK. Trimming at V came to 6 bases and at J to 8 bases, leaving 9 bases not matched to a gene. The CDR3 spells CASSRQGSGEAFF. The CDR3 DNA sequence: TGTGCCAGCAGTCGACAGGGATCAGGCGAAGCTTTCTTT.

Only a few counts were recorded for this clone. This chain connects TRBV11-2 to TRBJ2-2; possibly TRBD1 for D (5 bases). V was pared by 5 bases and J by 0 bases, with 13 bases between. The CDR3 extends over 16 amino acids. In germline, CDR1 is SGHAT, CDR2 FQNNGV. The CDR3 protein is CASSARTGANTGELFF. The CDR3 DNA reads as TGTGCCAGCAGCGCCCGTACAGGCGCGAACACCGGGGAGCTGTTTTTT.

The rearrangement joins TRBV2 to TRBJ1-4; 7 nucleotides match TRBD1. From germline, CDR1 is SNHLY and CDR2 FYNNEI. The CDR3 has 14 amino acids. Losses at the gene ends were 7 bases for V and 8 bases for J; bases not matched to a gene: 10. For the CDR3, the DNA is TGTGCCAGCACCCCCGAGACAGGGAACGAAAAACTGTTTTTT. It encodes CASTPETGNEKLFF. Looking up the rest from reference TRBV2 and TRBJ1-4 gives the full variable domain: EPEVTQTPSHQVTQMGQEVILRCVPISNHLYFYWYRQILGQKVEFLVSFYNNEISEKSEIFDDQFSVERPDGSNFTLKIRSTKLEDSAMYFCASTPETGNEKLFFGSGTQLSVL.

This clone was recorded only once. This rearrangement joins TRBV30 to TRBJ2-5; 11 nucleotides line up with TRBD2. The CDR3 has 14 residues. Germline CDR1 is GTSNPN and CDR2 is SVGIG (reference sequence). Trimming cost V 4 bases and J 1 base; bases outside gene matches: 2. Here the CDR3 DNA reads TGTGCCTGGAATCTAGCGGGAGGCCAAGAGACCCAGTACTTC. Translated: CAWNLAGGQETQYF.

This clone was seen only a few times. The V and J genes are TRBV7-9 and TRBJ2-7; maybe TRBD1 (5 bases). The CDR3 runs 14 residues. Trimming took 1 base from V and 2 from J, leaving 9 bases between them. Germline CDR1 is SEHNR and CDR2 is FQNEAQ (reference sequence). The CDR3 DNA reads as TGTGCCAGCAGCTTAGAACAGGCTCCCTACGAGCAGTACTTC. Amino acid sequence: CASSLEQAPYEQYF.

The chain recombines TRBV7-2 with TRBJ2-5, with TRBD2 matching 8 bases. Germline CDR1 and CDR2: SGHTA and FQGNSA. V was pared by 5 bases and J by 4 bases, with 9 bases of the junction left unmatched. CDR3 length: 15 amino acids. The CDR3 region has the DNA TGTGCCAGCAGCCACTCTCGGCTAGCGGGAGAGACCCAGTACTTC. Translated: CASSHSRLAGETQYF. Using reference TRBV7-2 and TRBJ2-5 for the parts outside the CDR3, the full variable domain is GAGVSQSPSNKVTEKGKDVELRCDPISGHTALYWYRQSLGQGLEFLIYFQGNSAPDKSGLPSDRFSAERTGGSVSTLTIQRTQQEDSAVYLCASSHSRLAGETQYFGPGTRLLVL.

This chain connects TRBV7-3 to TRBJ2-5, with a tentative D call TRBD1 (6 bases). V was pared by 2 bases and J by 7 bases, with 17 bases between. Looked up from germline, CDR1 is SGHTA and CDR2 is FQGTGA. CDR3 length: 15 residues. CDR3 nucleotides: TGTGCCAGCAGCTTAGGTGGGGGCTCGCTCGGGACCCAGTACTTC. The encoded protein is CASSLGGGSLGTQYF.

J is TRBJ2-7 and V is TRBV27, with TRBD2 matching 9 bases. With V trimmed by 1 base and J by 6 bases, 4 bases remained unmatched. Germline V gives CDR1 MNHEY, CDR2 SMNVEV (reference sequence). This CDR3 comprises 14 residues. CDR3: CASSLLAGAGEQYF. CDR3 DNA sequence: TGTGCCAGCAGTTTATTAGCGGGAGCGGGCGAGCAGTACTTC.

For this clone: Other DNA variants within this sample encode the same CDR3. The CDR3 coding sequence is TGTGCCTGGAGTCGAGGTGGAAGCAATCAGCCCCAGCATTTT. It encodes CAWSRGGSNQPQHF. The chain recombines TRBV30 with TRBJ1-5; D gene ambiguous. In germline, CDR1 is GTSNPN, CDR2 SVGIG (reference sequence). This CDR3 is built from 14 residues. Trimming cost V 2 bases and J 1 base, with 9 bases left between them.

Here the CDR3 DNA reads TGTGCCAGCTCACCAGGTCAGGCGAACACTGAAGCTTTCTTT. The encoded protein is CASSPGQANTEAFF. The rearrangement links TRBV18 to TRBJ1-1; D gene ambiguous. V shed 2 bases and J shed 1 base, with 8 bases lying between them. Germline loops: CDR1 KGHSH, CDR2 LQKENI. The CDR3 sequence is 14 residues long.

The rearrangement joins TRBV11-2 to TRBJ1-2, with D tentatively TRBD1 (5 bases). The CDR3 runs 14 residues. Trimming took off 4 bases at V and 5 bases at J, with 14 bases between the two ends. The germline gives CDR1 SGHAT, CDR2 FQNNGV. The CDR3 loop reads CASSWGPEEYGYTF. In nucleotides, the CDR3 is TGTGCCAGCAGCTGGGGCCCAGAAGAATATGGCTACACCTTC. Together with reference TRBV11-2 and TRBJ1-2, the CDR3 gives the full variable domain: EAGVAQSPRYKIIEKRQSVAFWCNPISGHATLYWYQQILGQGPKLLIQFQNNGVVDDSQLPKDRFSAERLKGVDSTLKIQPAKLEDSAVYLCASSWGPEEYGYTFGSGTRLTVV.

V gene TRBV28 combines with J gene TRBJ1-3, with 8 bases aligning to TRBD1. Per the germline V gene, CDR1 is MDHEN and CDR2 is SYDVKM. V lost 5 bases, J lost 4 bases, and 7 bases stayed unmatched. This CDR3 comprises 15 residues. Here the CDR3 reads CASSILTGGGNTIYF. CDR3 in DNA: TGTGCCAGCAGTATCCTAACAGGGGGAGGAAACACCATATATTTT.

A few counts support this clone. The CDR3 loop is CASSPRDRDYEQYF. CDR3 sequence (DNA): TGTGCCAGCAGTCCCCGGGACAGGGATTACGAGCAGTACTTC. The rearrangement joins TRBV6-5 to TRBJ2-7; 9 bases are shared with TRBD1. V lost 5 bases to trimming and J lost 4 bases; unmatched junction nucleotides: 6. The CDR3 length is 14 residues. Germline loops: CDR1 MNHEY, CDR2 SVGAGI.